This T cell receptor (beta chain) was sequenced in a study of regulatory T cells in long-lasting Graves disease listed by TCRdb under 2021. About the investigation overall: Persistent Graves' disease meant more than 5 years of antithyroid drug treatment with TSH receptor autoantibodies that stayed positive. Patients with persistent Graves' disease were compared with patients with newly diagnosed Graves' disease using TCR sequencing and RNA sequencing of peripheral blood. The study was registered as a clinical trial and conducted in China. A total of roughly 33 samples underwent TCR sequencing: some 13 from persistent and about 20 from newly diagnosed Graves' disease patients. Antithyroid drugs had been taken for about 9.7 years on average by persistent Graves' disease patients in the clinical cohort.

What the time point label conveys for this sample: persistent/refractory GD, antithyroid drugs over 5 years with positive TRAb. For both TCR sequencing and RNA sequencing, RNA was extracted from PBMCs using TRIzol. The diagnosis of Graves' disease followed American Thyroid Association guidelines. Patients for the study were recruited at an endocrinology department in Xi'an, China. Each patient gave approximately 8.8 milliliters of peripheral blood, collected in an EDTA anticoagulant tube. PBMCs were isolated by Ficoll Paque Plus density gradient separation without further T cell sorting. RNA quality was checked with an Agilent 2100 Bioanalyzer and agarose gel, and concentration with a NanoDrop 2000. Library method: multiplex PCR. Sequenced using an Illumina HiSeq 4000. iRepertoire HTBI primers and Arm-PCR amplification of CDR3 regions were used to construct TCR beta libraries. Before sequencing, the PCR products went through gel purification. In the authors' own workflow: Gene usage analysis of CDR3 amino acid clonotypes relied on the roughly 58 TRBV and 15 or so TRBJ segments identified across samples. Filtered high-quality paired reads were merged into contigs using COPE and FqMerger. BLAST was used to align contigs to IMGT TRBV, TRBD and TRBJ reference genes, and CDR3 was defined according to IMGT. Any clonotype with a frequency above 0.1% was counted as a highly expanded clone. Shannon entropy was used to measure repertoire diversity, and the Gini coefficient was used to measure V-J evenness. A clonotype found in more than one individual was treated as public. The public sequencing data were trimmed at Q25 with fastp and processed into clonotypes with MiXCR by TCRdb, which kept only in-frame beta chains. Each entry merges the rows of one CDR3 protein and shows their most common DNA and genes. TCRdb's processing, not the authors' own work, is the source of the V and J calls. The sample table shows about 430,000 distinct CDR3 sequences, and 20% to 25% are seen once. Of the sample, more than 13% is held by the ten largest clones.

Details on this clonotype: Its antigen specificity is not known. Base qualities are not provided; no much larger clone lies one nucleotide away.

Relative to germline, V is 5 bases shorter and J is 9 bases shorter, with 15 bases between their ends. The CDR3 holds 13 amino acids from the cysteine to the phenylalanine. The retained sequence is limited to the CDR3, 39 bases, with the frame set at the first base. Sequences SNHLY (CDR1) and FYNNEI (CDR2) are obtained from the germline V gene. What the work shows at the level of the full study, not this receptor alone: More public clonotypes were shared among persistent patients (roughly 2,700) than among newly diagnosed patients (roughly 1,000). The small sample size was acknowledged by the authors as a limitation that may reduce accuracy. Lower TCR Shannon entropy and fewer highly expanded clones were observed in persistent Graves' disease patients than in newly diagnosed patients, which suggested clonal expansion. Because the primary lesion, thyroid tissue, could not be accessed, the study looked at peripheral blood alone. Sequencing and analysis were limited to the TCR beta chain. Persistent disease showed preferential use of TRBV28, TRBJ1-2 and TRBJ2-5, whereas newly diagnosed disease favored TRBV20-1 and TRBJ2-1.

The input for sequencing was peripheral blood mononuclear cells (PBMCs), taken when the disease was refractory, from a patient treated with antithyroid drugs. The origin of this receptor is a female donor with Graves disease. The rearranged segments are TRBV2 and TRBJ2-3; 5 matching bases give a weak D call of TRBD1. The DNA reads as follows: TGTGCCAGCAGTCAAATTGGGGCGGAGACGCAGTATTTT. The resulting protein is CASSQIGAETQYF.